The present T cell receptor beta chain was sequenced within a study of T cell responses to AZD1222 COVID-19 vaccine. Study results and caveats: Compared with day 0, the breadth and depth of the Spike-specific TCR repertoire rose significantly after two doses of AZD1222. The number of AZD1222 recipients seropositive at baseline was only five to seven. Donors were chiefly white British, with a greater number of females, and clonal diversity was perhaps underestimated. Among spike-specific TCRs, nearly half reportedly target unmutated variant regions.

To note about this clone: Its matching antigen is unknown.

Germline assignment: CDR1 MNHEY and CDR2 SVGAGI. V lost 11 bases and J lost 0; bases outside the gene matches: 9. The length of the CDR3 is 15 residues. Data came from immunoSEQ multiplex PCR; TCRdb stores just in-frame clones and leaves some out. The repertoire holds about 68,000 clones, about 88% seen once, with 7.5% to 9% in the top ten. Sequenced here: peripheral blood, sampled on day 0 of AZD1222 vaccination. The V gene is TRBV6-5, the J gene TRBJ1-2, with 10 bases that match TRBD1. The receptor's source is an adult in good health. Written as DNA, the CDR3 is TGTGCCGGACAAGACAGGGGGCCTCCTAACTATGGCTACACCTTC. Translating gives CAGQDRGPPNYGYTF.